This entry lists 26 T cell receptor beta chains sequenced from one sample in a study of T cells in Graves' hyperthyroidism and ophthalmopathy (dated by TCRdb to between 2017 and 2020). Library generation was performed with multiplex PCR. TCRdb names Illumina HiSeq 2000 as the instrument used. TCR beta CDR3 regions were amplified from RNA transcripts. The TCR CDR3 was subjected to a first round of RT-PCR using the HTBI primer set and the Qiagen OneStep RT-PCR kit. TCRdb applied fastp at Q25 and MiXCR to the public reads, then kept only in-frame beta chains. All rows with the same CDR3 protein become a single entry with the most common DNA and genes. The sample table records about 640,000 distinct CDR3 sequences; under 25% of these occur just once. The top ten hold 34% of the sample. The sample consisted of blood. Every receptor here comes from a man aged 30 to 39 with Graves' ophthalmopathy.

The chain carries TRBV4-2 and TRBJ2-5; 9 bases line up with TRBD2. Losses at the gene ends were 0 bases for V and 5 bases for J; bases not matched to a gene: 4. The CDR3 is made up of 15 amino acids. Germline V lookup: CDR1 LGHNA, CDR2 YNFKEQ. The CDR3 bases are TGTGCCAGCAGCCAAGATCTAGCGGGACCGGAGACCCAGTACTTC. Residues: CASSQDLAGPETQYF.

This clonotype showed up many times. V and J are TRBV5-1 and TRBJ1-2; TRBD1 agrees at 8 bases. J lost 2 bases, V lost 4 bases, and 7 bases had no gene match. CDR3 length equals 15 residues. The germline V gene has CDR1 SGHRS and CDR2 YFSETQ. This chain's CDR3 is CASSPWTGSNYGYTF. In nucleotides, the CDR3 is TGCGCCAGCAGCCCCTGGACAGGGAGCAACTATGGCTACACCTTC.

This clonotype appeared many times. The rearrangement joins TRBV11-2 to TRBJ2-1; TRBD2 agrees at 10 bases. Germline loops: CDR1 SGHAT, CDR2 FQNNGV. Unmatched junction bases numbered 9, after V lost 5 bases and J lost 8 bases. This CDR3 spans 15 amino acids. The CDR3 DNA reads TGTGCCAGCAGCCGTCTAGCGGGAGCTTGGTATGAGCAGTTCTTC. Its protein product is CASSRLAGAWYEQFF.

The chain uses TRBV15 and TRBJ1-1, with 11 bases matching TRBD1. V lost 4 bases to trimming and J lost 5 bases; unmatched junction nucleotides: 6. The CDR3 is 15 residues long. Germline V gives CDR1 LNHNV, CDR2 YYDKDF (reference sequence). The CDR3 loop is CATSTRTGGVTEAFF. For the CDR3, the DNA is TGTGCCACCAGCACTCGGACAGGGGGCGTGACTGAAGCTTTCTTT.

This clonotype was picked up a small number of times. The chain uses TRBV7-8 and TRBJ2-3, with 8 bases aligning to TRBD1. Germline V lookup: CDR1 SGHVS, CDR2 FQNEAQ. The CDR3 loop spans 16 amino acids. Trimming cost V 2 bases and J 5 bases; bases outside gene matches: 9. In nucleotides, the CDR3 is TGTGCCAGCAGCTTAATAGATGGACAGGGTCAAGATACGCAGTATTTT. Translation: CASSLIDGQGQDTQYF.

This clonotype occurred a few times. V usage is TRBV28 and J usage is TRBJ1-4; no definite D call. The CDR3 runs 12 residues. With 5 bases removed from V and 12 bases from J, the gap between germline ends came to 13 bases. Germline lookup yields CDR1 MDHEN and CDR2 SYDVKM. The CDR3 nucleotides are TGTGCCAGCAGTCGTCAACCCCGGGAACTGTTTTTT. It yields the protein CASSRQPRELFF.

This clonotype was counted ten times or more. The chain recombines TRBV10-3 with TRBJ1-1; 7 nucleotides agree with TRBD1. V trimming: 8 bases; J trimming: 1 base; junction bases outside the gene matches: 4. From germline, CDR1 is ENHRY and CDR2 SYGVKD. The CDR3 length is 13 residues. Here the CDR3 reads CAIRTGRNTEAFF. Written as DNA, the CDR3 is TGTGCCATCCGGACAGGTCGGAACACTGAAGCTTTCTTT.

The chain recombines TRBV30 with TRBJ2-1, with D perhaps TRBD2 (6 bases). Trimming stripped 0 bases from V and 8 bases from J, with 11 bases between. Germline loops: CDR1 GTSNPN, CDR2 SVGIG (reference sequence). This CDR3 spans 13 amino acids. The CDR3 nucleotides are TGTGCCTGGAGTGTACAGTGGGGGGATGAGCAGTTCTTC. Translating gives CAWSVQWGDEQFF.

V gene TRBV19 combines with J gene TRBJ2-1; TRBD1 is a possible D gene (5 bases). The CDR3 is 16 residues long. The germline gives CDR1 LNHDA, CDR2 SQIVND (reference sequence). The ends were cut back, 1 base at V and 0 bases at J, with 10 bases in the middle. In DNA form, the CDR3 reads TGTGCCAGTAGTATAGGGGGCCGGAGCTCCTACAATGAGCAGTTCTTC. Translating it yields CASSIGGRSSYNEQFF.

This clonotype was found many times. The chain is built from TRBV5-1 and TRBJ2-1; D is ambiguous. Germline V CDR1 and CDR2: SGHRS, YFSETQ. The CDR3 consists of 14 residues. V lost 0 bases to trimming and J lost 8 bases, with 12 bases between them. The CDR3 loop is CASSLAVTSDEQFF. CDR3 sequence (DNA): TGCGCCAGCAGCTTGGCAGTTACAAGTGATGAGCAGTTCTTC.

In its sample, this clonotype was seen many times. This rearrangement joins TRBV3-1 to TRBJ2-1, with 8 bases fitting TRBD2. Trimming cost V 4 bases and J 0 bases; bases outside gene matches: 5. This CDR3 spans 16 amino acids. The germline V gene has CDR1 LGHDT and CDR2 YNNKEL (reference sequence). DNA for the CDR3: TGTGCCAGCAGCCCCGACAGCGGGAGCTCCTACAATGAGCAGTTCTTC. Its translation: CASSPDSGSSYNEQFF.

This clonotype appeared a few times. V gene TRBV4-1 combines with J gene TRBJ2-3, with a possible D match to TRBD2 (5 bases). V was clipped by 0 bases and J by 6 bases, with 10 bases between them. The CDR3 is 14 amino acids. In germline, CDR1 is MGHRA, CDR2 YSYEKL. CDR3 region: CASSQEWRRDTQYF. The CDR3 bases are TGCGCCAGCAGCCAAGAGTGGAGGCGGGATACGCAGTATTTT.

This clonotype was found many times. V usage is TRBV6-1 and J usage is TRBJ1-5; TRBD1 matches at 8 bases. Germline CDR1 is MNHNS and CDR2 is SASEGT. Losses at the gene ends were 5 bases for V and 7 bases for J; bases not matched to a gene: 10. The CDR3 consists of 15 residues. CDR3 nucleotide sequence: TGTGCCAGCAGTCCAGACCAGGGGGCAATGCAGCCCCAGCATTTT. This encodes CASSPDQGAMQPQHF.

The V and J genes are TRBV18 and TRBJ2-1; tentatively, D is TRBD2 (6 bases). Germline CDR1 and CDR2: KGHSH and LQKENI. The CDR3 consists of 13 residues. V dropped 5 bases and J dropped 6 bases, with 11 bases sitting between them. CDR3 nucleotides: TGTGCCAGCTCAACGGGGGAGCCCAATGAGCAGTTCTTC. It yields the protein CASSTGEPNEQFF.

Notes on this clonotype: This may stem from a read error, because a much larger clone lies one nucleotide away. The CDR3 sequence is CASRPTSNSHEQYF. CDR3 DNA sequence: TGCGCCAGCAGACCTACTAGCAATTCCCACGAGCAGTACTTC. The gene calls are TRBV5-1 and TRBJ2-7; perhaps TRBD2 as D (6 bases). The germline V gene has CDR1 SGHRS and CDR2 YFSETQ. The length of the CDR3 is 14 residues. Trimming cost V 5 bases and J 5 bases, with 17 bases left between them.

The gene calls are TRBV6-5 and TRBJ2-7; D not resolved. The germline V gene has CDR1 MNHEY and CDR2 SVGAGI. V shed 4 bases and J shed 6 bases, with 7 bases lying between them. This CDR3 has 11 residues. This chain's CDR3 is CASSWRTEQYF. CDR3 DNA: TGTGCCAGCAGTTGGAGAACCGAGCAGTACTTC.

This clonotype was detected many times. This sequence joins TRBV5-1 and TRBJ1-1; TRBD1 might be the D (5 bases). Trimming took 7 bases from V and 1 from J, leaving 14 bases between them. Germline V gene lookup returns CDR1 SGHRS and CDR2 YFSETQ. This CDR3 is built from 14 residues. CDR3 loop: CASLEGAANTEAFF. The CDR3, as DNA: TGCGCCAGCCTCGAAGGGGCGGCGAACACTGAAGCTTTCTTT.

This clonotype appeared many times. This chain connects TRBV5-1 to TRBJ1-1; 8 bases map to TRBD1. The CDR3 sequence is 16 residues long. Germline V lookup: CDR1 SGHRS, CDR2 YFSETQ. The J segment lost 5 bases and the V segment lost 1 base, leaving 10 bases of the junction unmatched. CDR3 sequence: CASSLFGQGGDTEAFF. CDR3 in DNA: TGCGCCAGCAGCTTGTTCGGACAGGGAGGTGATACTGAAGCTTTCTTT.

V gene TRBV3-1 combines with J gene TRBJ2-7, with D tentatively TRBD2 (6 bases). This CDR3 comprises 16 residues. Germline V gene sequence: CDR1 LGHDT, CDR2 YNNKEL (reference sequence). Deletions cut 3 bases from V and 0 bases from J, with 15 bases between. The DNA of the CDR3 is TGTGCCAGCAGCCATTGGACCGGGGGTAGCTCCTACGAGCAGTACTTC. Protein sequence: CASSHWTGGSSYEQYF.

This clonotype came up once. A read error may be the cause here, since a much bigger clone is one base away. The CDR3 carries no conserved terminal phenylalanine or tryptophan, so it likely arises from a read error. The J gene is TRBJ2-3, the V gene TRBV20-1; the D gene could be TRBD1 or TRBD2 (5 bases each). CDR3 length equals 14 residues. Germline V gene lookup returns CDR1 DFQATT and CDR2 SNEGSKA (reference sequence). Trimming cost V 5 bases and J 2 bases, with 14 bases left between them. CDR3 sequence: CSADGTGVTDTQYS. CDR3 nucleotides: TGCAGTGCTGATGGGACCGGAGTCACAGATACGCAGTATTCT.

This clonotype appeared a few times. The rearrangement joins TRBV3-1 to TRBJ2-1; 10 bases are shared with TRBD2. V gave up 0 bases and J gave up 3 bases; unmatched junction bases: 2. The CDR3 has 16 amino acids. The germline gives CDR1 LGHDT, CDR2 YNNKEL (reference sequence). DNA for the CDR3: TGTGCCAGCAGCCAAGATCTAGCGGGAGTCTACAATGAGCAGTTCTTC. Translating gives CASSQDLAGVYNEQFF.

The V call is TRBV18, the J call TRBJ2-7; TRBD1 aligns across 7 bases. The ends lost 3 bases at V and 7 bases at J; junction bases unmatched: 6. This CDR3 is built from 13 residues. Germline assignment: CDR1 KGHSH and CDR2 LQKENI. CDR3 region: CASSPGQRGEQYF. The DNA for the CDR3 is TGTGCCAGCTCACCGGGACAGAGGGGGGAGCAGTACTTC. The variable domain in full, with the rest retrieved from reference TRBV18 and TRBJ2-7, is NAGVMQNPRHLVRRRGQEARLRCSPMKGHSHVYWYRQLPEEGLKFMVYLQKENIIDESGMPKERFSAEFPKEGPSILRIQQVVRGDSAAYFCASSPGQRGEQYFGPGTRLTVT.

The chain combines TRBV27 with TRBJ2-1, with D hard to call. Between the trimmed V and J ends, which lost 4 bases and 2 bases, there was a span of 9 bases. Germline CDR1 reads MNHEY; CDR2 reads SMNVEV (reference sequence). The CDR3 contains 14 residues. The CDR3 here is CASSSAPTYNEQFF. In DNA form, the CDR3 reads TGTGCCAGCAGTTCTGCACCGACCTACAATGAGCAGTTCTTC.

The CDR3 region is CASIVTAPNTGELFF. The CDR3, as DNA: TGTGCCAGCATAGTTACAGCCCCGAACACCGGGGAGCTGTTTTTT. The chain links TRBV6-4 to TRBJ2-2; no clear D gene. The V gene lost 7 bases and the J gene lost 0 bases, with 12 bases spanning the gap. The CDR3 runs to 15 residues. CDR1 and CDR2 (germline): MRHNA, SNTAGT.

V gene TRBV29-1 combines with J gene TRBJ2-1; 7 bases fit TRBD2. Trimming took 2 bases from V and 0 from J; bases not matched to a gene: 7. This CDR3 is built from 16 residues. Germline CDR1 is SQVTM and CDR2 is ANQGSEA. CDR3 sequence: CSVENPGGSSYNEQFF. The CDR3, as DNA: TGCAGCGTTGAAAACCCTGGCGGGAGCTCCTACAATGAGCAGTTCTTC.

The chain carries TRBV3-1 and TRBJ2-5, with D unclear. Per the germline V gene, CDR1 is LGHDT and CDR2 is YNNKEL (reference sequence). V was trimmed by 0 bases and J by 1 base, leaving 9 bases between them. This CDR3 comprises 15 residues. The CDR3 DNA follows: TGTGCCAGCAGCCAAGAAACCCTCCTCCAAGAGACCCAGTACTTC. This translates into CASSQETLLQETQYF.